The 8 T cell receptor beta chains reported below all come from one sample, sequenced in a study of blood T cell repertoires in COVID-19. Sequencing was performed with immunoSEQ multiplex PCR; in TCRdb, only in-frame clones are kept and a portion is missing. This sample has roughly 190,000 clones, with 85% to 95% found just once. Sequences were obtained from peripheral blood. The receptor source for this set is a man younger than 45 with COVID-19, enrolled during active disease.

V and J are TRBV2 and TRBJ2-1, with D maybe TRBD1 (5 bases). This CDR3 comprises 15 residues. Between the trimmed V and J ends, which lost 5 bases and 5 bases, there was a span of 16 bases. Germline CDR1 is SNHLY and CDR2 is FYNNEI. CDR3 sequence (DNA): TGTGCCAGCAGTCGAAACTGGGGCGCCAACAATGAGCAGTTCTTC. Translation gives CASSRNWGANNEQFF.

The chain is built from TRBV5-1 and TRBJ2-1; 7 bases align to TRBD1. The junction had 14 bases not matched to a gene; V was cut back by 5 bases and J by 9 bases. Per germline, CDR1 SGHRS and CDR2 YFSETQ. The CDR3 runs to 15 residues. The CDR3 coding sequence is TGCGCCAGCAGTCCATTTACCGACAGGGACGGTGAGCAGTTCTTC. Amino acids: CASSPFTDRDGEQFF.

The V and J genes are TRBV5-6 and TRBJ1-5; a weak D match, TRBD1 (6 bases). Germline CDR1 and CDR2: SGHDT and YYEEEE. V gave up 4 bases and J gave up 4 bases, with 9 bases separating them. The CDR3 extends over 13 amino acids. The CDR3 coding sequence is TGTGCCAGCAGCAAACAGGGTAATCAGCCCCAGCATTTT. It translates to CASSKQGNQPQHF.

The genes are TRBV5-4 and TRBJ1-4; no clear D. The V and J ends lost 0 bases and 7 bases respectively, with 19 bases between them. The CDR3 totals 17 residues. Germline CDR1 reads SGHNT; CDR2 reads YYREEE (reference sequence). This chain's CDR3 is CASSLVVSGRSSEKLFF. The CDR3 coding sequence is TGTGCCAGCAGCTTGGTTGTGTCGGGGAGGAGTAGTGAAAAACTGTTTTTT.

The chain uses TRBV29-1 and TRBJ2-2; 8 positions agree with TRBD1. CDR3 length: 14 residues. V was clipped by 6 bases and J by 8 bases; unmatched bases: 11. Germline V CDR1 and CDR2: SQVTM, ANQGSEA. CDR3 sequence: CSVTDRVAQGELFF. The CDR3 DNA sequence: TGCAGCGTCACGGACAGGGTGGCACAGGGGGAGCTGTTTTTT.

The chain combines TRBV5-1 with TRBJ2-3; tentative D call: TRBD1 (6 bases). This CDR3 spans 14 amino acids. Trimming removed 0 bases from V and 5 bases from J, with 10 bases in between. Germline V lookup: CDR1 SGHRS, CDR2 YFSETQ. CDR3 bases: TGCGCCAGCAGCTTGGGCAGGGGTGGAGATACGCAGTATTTT. Amino acids: CASSLGRGGDTQYF.

This chain links TRBV19 with TRBJ1-2, with TRBD1 identical over 9 bases. Germline CDR1 is LNHDA and CDR2 is SQIVND (reference sequence). The CDR3 totals 15 residues. The trim removed 3 bases at V and 2 bases at J, leaving 4 bases unmatched. The chain's CDR3 is CASSIRQGENYGYTF. The CDR3 bases are TGTGCCAGTAGTATCAGACAGGGGGAGAACTATGGCTACACCTTC.

V is TRBV5-5 and J is TRBJ1-2, with D tentatively TRBD1 (6 bases). The CDR3 totals 13 residues. The germline gives CDR1 SGHKS, CDR2 YYEKEE (reference sequence). V dropped 6 bases and J dropped 6 bases, with 15 bases sitting between them. CDR3 DNA: TGTGCCAGCAACTGGGGGGGGGCCCATGGCTACACCTTC. It specifies CASNWGGAHGYTF.